This T cell receptor (beta chain) is from a study of blood T cells in healthy people across ages (dated by TCRdb to between 2015 and 2016). For the study in its entirety: Template switching captured roughly one uniquely barcoded TCR beta cDNA molecule per two T cells in model experiments. The donors were split into four age groups: young (average about 15 years), middle-aged (39), aged (more than 60) and long-lived (under 85). To track age-related changes in TCR beta repertoire diversity, the study relied on deep sequencing normalized with unique cDNA molecular identifiers. For two donors (one aged 18 to 30 and one aged 80 or older), the study analyzed two additional independent replicas of 1 million unique cDNA reads from the same blood draw. Donors of different ages were randomly distributed across sequencing lanes to avoid experimental bias. The research as a whole found: Estimates of total diversity based on one million sequenced T cells were regarded as lower bounds and as underestimates. Compared with the aged group, more naive CD4+ T cells, fewer expanded clones and increased TCR diversity were shown by the long-lived group, suggesting age selection. The CMV infection status of donors was not known, potentially confounding age-related changes in expanded clonotypes. There was a strong correlation between observed TCR beta diversity and the percentage of naive T cells measured by flow cytometry. Because profiling used bulk unsorted PBMCs, naive and antigen-experienced compartments could not be compared conclusively. As age increased, observed TCR beta diversity per million T cells dropped in a roughly linear way, and a significant reduction was already evident by age roughly 36.

To prepare the library, 5' RACE was applied. The instrument given in TCRdb is Illumina HiSeq 2500. The second PCR ran for about 7 to 11 cycles and used a J-beta primer mix along with a sample-barcoded 5' primer. A template-switch 5' adaptor carrying 12 random nucleotides introduced a unique molecular identifier onto each TCR beta cDNA molecule. Each sample yielded at least 3 million CDR3-containing paired-end reads. The Mint cDNA synthesis kit, primed by a TRBC-specific oligonucleotide, was used to synthesize first-strand cDNA from all RNA. Following uracil-DNA glycosylase treatment, all cDNA underwent a first 18-cycle PCR with the universal primers M1SS and BC2_uni_R. The study's own analysis went as follows. Each sample was normalized by randomly selecting 1 million high-quality reads, each carrying a distinct molecular identifier. Reads sharing molecular identifiers were discarded rather than binned into consensus sequences. CDR3 identification, clonotype clustering and error correction used MiTCR with a Q25 quality threshold and the strictest error-elimination algorithm. A nonparametric unseen species model using Euler transformation provided a lower-bound estimate of total TCR beta diversity. TCRdb passed the public sequencing reads through fastp at Q25 and MiXCR, retaining productive beta sequences. CDR3 protein sequences are deduplicated, and each keeps its most common genes and DNA. The V and J calls shown here were made by TCRdb, not taken from the authors' results. The sample yields 800,000 or so distinct CDR3 sequences; 62% were counted once. About 30% of the sample is in the top ten clones.

The 39 donors, aged about 6 to 95 years, were systemically healthy Caucasian individuals from Russia. Each donor gave ten milliliters of peripheral blood, drawn into EDTA-treated Vacutainer tubes. PBMCs were isolated by Ficoll-Paque density-gradient centrifugation, with at least 7 million obtained per sample. Total RNA was extracted from PBMCs with Trizol reagent, with at least 5.5 micrograms obtained per sample. The percentages of naive CD45RAhigh/CD27high T cells were determined by flow cytometry on a PBMC aliquot from every donor. A remark on this clonotype: No antigen is known for it. There are no base qualities to consult, and no much larger clone falls within one base.

Sequences SNHLY (CDR1) and FYNNEI (CDR2) are obtained from the germline V gene. V is pruned by 6 bases and J by 4 bases, leaving 3 bases of the junction without a gene match. CDR3 length: 12 amino acids, cysteine to phenylalanine. The CDR3 DNA has 36 bases and is translated from base 1. The V gene is TRBV2 and the J gene is TRBJ2-7; TRBD2 agrees with 7 junctional bases. Sequenced: blood. The clonotype comes from a man between 25 and 39 years old in good health. The CDR3 has the sequence CASRPGGYEQYF. In nucleotides, the sequence is TGTGCCAGCAGGCCGGGGGGATACGAGCAGTACTTC.